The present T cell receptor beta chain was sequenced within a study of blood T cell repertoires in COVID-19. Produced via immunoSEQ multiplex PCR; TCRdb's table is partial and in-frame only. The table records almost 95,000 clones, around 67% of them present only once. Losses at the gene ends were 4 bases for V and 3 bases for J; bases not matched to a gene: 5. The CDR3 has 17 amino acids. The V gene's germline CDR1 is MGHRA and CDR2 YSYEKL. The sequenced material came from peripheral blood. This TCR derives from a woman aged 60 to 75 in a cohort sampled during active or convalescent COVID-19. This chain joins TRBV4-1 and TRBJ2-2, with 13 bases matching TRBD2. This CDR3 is CASSLGLAGAYTGELFF. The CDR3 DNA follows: TGCGCCAGCAGCCTCGGACTAGCGGGGGCCTACACCGGGGAGCTGTTTTTT.